These 10 T cell receptor beta chains were all obtained from the same sample, sequenced in a study of T cell responses to AZD1222 COVID-19 vaccine (dated by TCRdb to the early 2020s). The library relied on the immunoSEQ multiplex PCR assay. The source is immuneACCESS, and TCRdb retained only in-frame sequences with V and J called. Part of the clones is not carried over; for the studies checked, unresolved V genes explain less than half of this, and the remainder is unexplained. In all, the sample holds under 100,000 clones, and approximately 88% of those were seen once. Jointly, the top ten make up under 20% of the sample. The time point label here, explained by the study, means: baseline before first vaccination. Specimen: peripheral blood, collected on day 0 of AZD1222 vaccination. All receptors come from an adult in good health.

V is TRBV11-2 and J is TRBJ2-1, with D perhaps TRBD1 or TRBD2 (5 bases each). Trimming cost V 6 bases and J 2 bases, with 14 bases left between them. CDR1 is SGHAT and CDR2 is FQNNGV in the germline V gene. The length of the CDR3 is 15 residues. The CDR3 bases are TGTGCCAGCAGAAAGCAGCGGACAACCTACAATGAGCAGTTCTTC. It yields the protein CASRKQRTTYNEQFF.

V gene TRBV5-1 combines with J gene TRBJ2-1; 14 nucleotides match TRBD2. CDR3 size: 18 residues. CDR1 and CDR2 (germline): SGHRS, YFSETQ. With V trimmed by 5 bases and J by 6 bases, 13 bases remained unmatched. CDR3 coding DNA: TGCGCCAGCAGTATAGACGGGACTAGCGGGAGTATTCTCAATGAGCAGTTCTTC. Its protein is CASSIDGTSGSILNEQFF.

This chain connects TRBV30 to TRBJ1-4, with 9 bases identical to TRBD1. The CDR3 sequence is 14 residues long. The ends lost 3 bases at V and 7 bases at J; junction bases unmatched: 6. Germline CDR1 reads GTSNPN; CDR2 reads SVGIG (reference sequence). The CDR3 coding sequence is TGTGCCTGGAGAGATGGGACAGGGAGTGAAAAACTGTTTTTT. Translating it yields CAWRDGTGSEKLFF.

The chain links TRBV19 to TRBJ1-5; D might be TRBD1 (6 bases). CDR1 and CDR2 from the germline V gene are LNHDA and SQIVND (reference sequence). Trimming removed 10 bases from V and 2 bases from J, with 15 bases in between. The CDR3 runs 14 residues. This CDR3 is CATHPRTGNQPQHF. The CDR3 region has the DNA TGTGCCACCCACCCGAGGACAGGCAATCAGCCCCAGCATTTT. The complete variable domain, with remaining parts taken from reference TRBV19 and TRBJ1-5, reads DGGITQSPKYLFRKEGQNVTLSCEQNLNHDAMYWYRQDPGQGLRLIYYSQIVNDFQKGDIAEGYSVSREKKESFPLTVTSAQKNPTAFYLCATHPRTGNQPQHFGDGTRLSIL.

This sequence joins TRBV29-1 and TRBJ1-1, with D perhaps matching TRBD1 (6 bases). Looked up from germline, CDR1 is SQVTM and CDR2 is ANQGSEA. V lost 6 bases, J lost 3 bases, and 14 bases lay in between. This CDR3 spans 13 amino acids. The CDR3 here is CSVRGQGDTEAFF. CDR3 in DNA: TGCAGCGTGAGGGGACAAGGCGACACTGAAGCTTTCTTT.

The V and J genes are TRBV5-1 and TRBJ1-1; TRBD1 aligns across 7 bases. From germline, CDR1 is SGHRS and CDR2 YFSETQ. CDR3 length equals 14 residues. Germline trimming cut 5 bases from V and 2 bases from J; bases unmatched to any gene: 6. This CDR3 reads CASSTGALNTEAFF. The CDR3 coding sequence is TGCGCCAGCAGTACAGGGGCCCTTAACACTGAAGCTTTCTTT.

CDR3 region: CASTPTSRGTDTQYF. CDR3 sequence (DNA): TGTGCCAGCACCCCGACTAGTCGGGGCACAGATACGCAGTATTTT. J is TRBJ2-3 and V is TRBV7-6, with a possible D match to TRBD2 (6 bases). CDR1 SGHVS and CDR2 FNYEAQ come from the germline V gene. The CDR3 consists of 15 residues. V gave up 7 bases and J gave up 1 base, with 15 bases separating them.

This chain joins TRBV20-1 and TRBJ2-2; no clear D. The germline V gene has CDR1 DFQATT and CDR2 SNEGSKA (reference sequence). This CDR3 region has 14 residues. Trimming removed 3 bases at V and 5 bases at J, with 13 bases between. The CDR3 DNA reads TGCAGTGCTAGTGCGTGGGATAGGACCGGGGAGCTGTTTTTT. Protein: CSASAWDRTGELFF.

The gene calls are TRBV4-2 and TRBJ1-3, with D unresolved. Germline CDR1 and CDR2: LGHNA and YNFKEQ. The CDR3 length is 17 residues. Trimming took off 0 bases at V and 0 bases at J, with 12 bases between the two ends. The CDR3 nucleotides read TGTGCCAGCAGCCAAGATAAATCAGCATACTCTGGAAACACCATATATTTT. Its protein product is CASSQDKSAYSGNTIYF.

V and J are TRBV7-2 and TRBJ1-4, with no clear D. V was pared by 1 base and J by 1 base, with 4 bases between. The CDR3 has 14 residues. Germline loops: CDR1 SGHTA, CDR2 FQGNSA. The CDR3 sequence: CASSLDGTNEKLFF. For the CDR3, the DNA is TGTGCCAGCAGCTTAGATGGAACTAATGAAAAACTGTTTTTT.